This T cell receptor beta chain came from a study of T cell changes during pregnancy in multiple sclerosis. Assay used: immunoSEQ multiplex PCR; TCRdb lists only in-frame clones, some missing. Of 40,000 to 50,000 clones in the sample, about 93% are singletons; the top ten hold more than 0.6%. This CDR3 has 15 residues. In germline, CDR1 is SGHVS, CDR2 FQNEAQ. J was trimmed by 3 bases and V by 5 bases; bases with no gene match: 8. Sample: CD4+ T cells from peripheral blood mononuclear cells, taken in the third trimester of pregnancy. The chain combines TRBV7-8 with TRBJ2-7, with 9 bases fitting TRBD1. This clonotype originated in a female donor with multiple sclerosis, enrolled in a pregnancy study. The CDR3 reads CASSKTDRGYYEQYF. The CDR3 coding sequence is TGTGCCAGCAGCAAGACCGACAGGGGGTACTACGAGCAGTACTTC.